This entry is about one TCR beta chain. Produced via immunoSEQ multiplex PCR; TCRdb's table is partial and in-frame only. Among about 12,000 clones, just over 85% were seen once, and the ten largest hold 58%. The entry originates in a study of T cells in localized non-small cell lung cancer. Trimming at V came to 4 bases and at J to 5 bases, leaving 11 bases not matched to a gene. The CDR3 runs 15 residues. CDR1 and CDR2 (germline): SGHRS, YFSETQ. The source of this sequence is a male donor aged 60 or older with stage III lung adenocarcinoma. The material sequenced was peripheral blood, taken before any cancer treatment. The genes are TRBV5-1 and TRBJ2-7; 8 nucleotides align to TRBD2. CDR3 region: CASSLPRAGVDEQYF. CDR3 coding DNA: TGCGCCAGCAGCCTTCCCCGAGCGGGAGTCGACGAGCAGTACTTC. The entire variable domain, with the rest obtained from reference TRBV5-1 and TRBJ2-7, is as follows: KAGVTQTPRYLIKTRGQQVTLSCSPISGHRSVSWYQQTPGQGLQFLFEYFSETQRNKGNFPGRFSGRQFSNSRSEMNVSTLELGDSALYLCASSLPRAGVDEQYFGPGTRLTVT.